This T cell receptor (beta chain) appears in the sequencing data of a study of blood T cell repertoires in COVID-19 (TCRdb year 2020). In terms of the full investigation: Samples covering the acute and convalescent phases of COVID-19 were provided by collaborators in the United States, Italy and Spain. The samples were drawn from the first 160 participants of the ongoing ImmuneRACE study and from 1,254 subjects provided by 6 global collaborators. The repertoires were made available in a free public database intended to serve as a resource for research on the immune response to SARS-CoV-2. Subjects who had been exposed to COVID-19, were actively infected with it, or had recovered from it provided the deeply sampled blood TCRbeta repertoires that made up the dataset. HLA class I and class II types, where available, came from metadata supplied by the sample provider rather than from assay-based typing. The material from the prospective study consisted of cDNA or gDNA derived from T cells, B-cell-depleted T cells, or PBMCs. Nearly every sample came with metadata listing a de-identified subject ID, COVID-19 status, age in years and sex.

As regards this clone: Its cognate antigen has yet to be identified. Qualities for individual bases were not recorded, and no much larger clone is one base off.

What the research found in general, with its limitations: Clinical and demographic metadata were provided uncurated, with the amount varying by source and participant.

The collaborating institutions used their own protocols to collect whole blood in K2EDTA tubes. For TCRbeta analysis, collaborator samples were shipped as frozen whole blood, as isolated PBMCs, or as DNA extracted from either sample type. TCRbeta CDR3 regions were amplified from genomic DNA by means of the immunoSEQ Assay, a bias-controlled multiplex PCR. The study's processing was this. Within the assay, amplification of reference gene primers was used to estimate how many nucleated cells each sample contained. To quantify the absolute abundance of each unique TCRbeta CDR3 rearrangement, sequence reads were collapsed and filtered. Productive Simpson clonality was computed per sample as the square root of Simpson's diversity index over productive rearrangements. What TCRdb holds here is the immuneACCESS table cut down to in-frame rearrangements. Part of the clones is not present; checked against another copy, under half of the missing clones reflect an unresolved V gene, and the others are unexplained. V, J and clone size are those of that table, while D and trimming were read from the DNA. This sample comprises tens of thousands of clones, 65% to 80% of them detected only once. 28% of the sample lies in the top ten.

The CDR3 contains 18 residues, cysteine and phenylalanine counted. The read is trimmed to its CDR3 DNA, 54 bases read in frame from base 1. CDR1 and CDR2, looked up from the germline V gene (reference sequence), are MNHEY and SMNVEV. Trimming removed 5 bases from V and 4 bases from J; the gene matches leave 17 bases unexplained. The origin of this receptor is a woman of 80 years or more with active or convalescent COVID-19. This receptor chain uses TRBV27 and TRBJ1-5; 7 of the junction bases match TRBD1. The sample taken for sequencing was peripheral blood. Here is the DNA: TGTGCCAGCAGTCCGCGCGCCAGGGTAGGGACAGCAAATCAGCCCCAGCATTTT. Translation gives CASSPRARVGTANQPQHF.